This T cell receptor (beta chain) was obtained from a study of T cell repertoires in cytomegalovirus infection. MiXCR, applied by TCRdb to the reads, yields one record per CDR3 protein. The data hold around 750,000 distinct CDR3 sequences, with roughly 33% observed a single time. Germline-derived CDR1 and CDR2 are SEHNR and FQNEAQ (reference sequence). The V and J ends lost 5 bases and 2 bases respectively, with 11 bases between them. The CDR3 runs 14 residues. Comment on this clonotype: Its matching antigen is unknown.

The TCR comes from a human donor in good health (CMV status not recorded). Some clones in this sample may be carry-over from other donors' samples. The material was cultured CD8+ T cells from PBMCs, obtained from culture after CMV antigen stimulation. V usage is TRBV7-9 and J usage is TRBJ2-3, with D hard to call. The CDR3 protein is CASSLGFYTDTQYF. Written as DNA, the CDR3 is TGTGCCAGCAGCCTCGGGTTCTACACAGATACGCAGTATTTT.